The 22 T cell receptor beta chains reported below all come from one sample, sequenced in a study of beta chain features in type 1 diabetes. Study results and limitations: All four CD4+ subsets from Type 1 diabetes patients carried moderately but significantly shorter TCRB CDR3s.

The study reverse transcribed the entire isolated RNA, so it sequenced expressed TCRB transcripts. Sequencing used immunoSEQ multiplex PCR; TCRdb keeps in-frame clones, though not all of them. The table shows 600,000 to 700,000 clones, with under 15% occurring only once. These TCRs are of unknown antigen specificity. The sample comprised naive CD4+ T cells from blood. These receptors were collected from a man aged 25-45 years with type 1 diabetes.

In this sample, this clone turned up a few times. The rearrangement uses TRBV7-9 and TRBJ1-2; no firm D call. CDR1 and CDR2 from the germline V gene are SEHNR and FQNEAQ (reference sequence). The CDR3 runs 14 residues. With 2 bases removed from V and 4 bases from J, the gap between germline ends came to 11 bases. The CDR3 loop is CASSLNILGYGYTF. The CDR3 DNA is TGTGCCAGCAGCTTAAACATCTTGGGCTATGGCTACACCTTC.

There are a few counts of this clone. The rearrangement uses TRBV9 and TRBJ1-6; D unclear. V was shortened by 1 base and J by 6 bases, with 5 bases between the two germline ends. Germline CDR1 is SGDLS and CDR2 is YYNGEE. The length of the CDR3 is 13 residues. The CDR3 bases are TGTGCCAGCAGCGTAAGGTTTAATTCACCCCTCCACTTT. This sequence encodes CASSVRFNSPLHF.

Only a few counts were recorded for this clone. The chain employs TRBV15 and TRBJ2-3, with 13 positions matching TRBD2. CDR1 is LNHNV and CDR2 is YYDKDF in the germline V gene (reference sequence). The CDR3 consists of 18 residues. V lost 1 base, J lost 5 bases, and 9 bases stayed unmatched. Here the CDR3 DNA reads TGTGCCACCAGCAGAGGAGGGACTAGCGGGGTCCGTGGAGATACGCAGTATTTT. Encoded protein: CATSRGGTSGVRGDTQYF.

This chain links TRBV6-5 with TRBJ2-5; the D call may be TRBD1 or TRBD2 (6 bases each). Germline V lookup: CDR1 MNHEY, CDR2 SVGAGI. The CDR3 length is 15 residues. V gave up 0 bases and J gave up 5 bases, with 13 bases separating them. The CDR3 region is CASSYSGAGRETQYF. In DNA, the CDR3 is TGTGCCAGCAGTTACTCGGGGGCGGGACGGGAGACCCAGTACTTC.

The chain links TRBV5-1 to TRBJ1-2; D is possibly TRBD1 (5 bases). Looked up from germline, CDR1 is SGHRS and CDR2 is YFSETQ. This CDR3 is 15 amino acids long. The V and J ends lost 0 bases and 7 bases respectively, with 16 bases between them. The CDR3 bases are TGCGCCAGCAGCTTGGACAGGAACCTCCCTGGTGGCTACACCTTC. Amino acids: CASSLDRNLPGGYTF.

The CDR3 DNA reads TGCGCCAGCAGCTTTGTTGGGGGCAGTGATATTCCTGGAAACACCATATATTTT. It yields the protein CASSFVGGSDIPGNTIYF. The chain links TRBV5-1 to TRBJ1-3; D is perhaps TRBD1 (6 bases). In germline, CDR1 is SGHRS, CDR2 YFSETQ. Trimming left V 2 bases short and J 2 bases short, with 20 bases between. The CDR3 length is 18 residues. Looking up the rest from reference TRBV5-1 and TRBJ1-3 gives the full variable domain: KAGVTQTPRYLIKTRGQQVTLSCSPISGHRSVSWYQQTPGQGLQFLFEYFSETQRNKGNFPGRFSGRQFSNSRSEMNVSTLELGDSALYLCASSFVGGSDIPGNTIYFGEGSWLTVV.

CDR3 amino acids: CASSFETRQGAYGANVLTF. The CDR3 DNA sequence: TGTGCCAGCAGTTTTGAGACCCGACAGGGGGCTTATGGGGCCAACGTCCTGACTTTC. This chain links TRBV28 with TRBJ2-6; 10 bases agree with TRBD1. CDR1 is MDHEN, CDR2 SYDVKM, per germline. The CDR3 runs 19 residues. With 3 bases clipped from V and 3 bases from J, the junction kept 11 bases outside the gene matches.

This clone was seen a handful of times. The chain combines TRBV2 with TRBJ1-2, with D tentatively TRBD1 (6 bases). Looked up from germline, CDR1 is SNHLY and CDR2 is FYNNEI. This CDR3 comprises 14 residues. The V gene lost 6 bases and the J gene lost 4 bases, with 15 bases spanning the gap. As DNA, the CDR3 is TGTGCCAGCAGGACACAGGGTGAGGGCTATGGCTACACCTTC. It encodes CASRTQGEGYGYTF.

The chain uses TRBV4-2 and TRBJ1-5; 7 bases line up with TRBD1. Germline lookup yields CDR1 LGHNA and CDR2 YNFKEQ. J gave up 1 base and V 4 bases, and 7 bases lay outside the gene matches. The CDR3 runs to 16 residues. CDR3 in amino acids: CASSLATGISNQPQHF. Written as DNA, the CDR3 is TGTGCCAGCAGCCTTGCGACAGGGATCAGCAATCAGCCCCAGCATTTT.

This clone was counted a few times. The gene calls are TRBV7-2 and TRBJ2-3; possibly TRBD2 for D (6 bases). Trimming took 5 bases from V and 4 from J, leaving 13 bases between them. The CDR3 is 14 amino acids. Germline V gene sequence: CDR1 SGHTA, CDR2 FQGNSA. The CDR3 spells CASSLYGTADTQYF. The CDR3 DNA sequence: TGTGCCAGCAGCCTATACGGGACTGCAGATACGCAGTATTTT.

The rearrangement uses TRBV7-6 and TRBJ1-3; maybe TRBD1 (5 bases). This CDR3 is 17 amino acids long. Germline values: CDR1 SGHVS, CDR2 FNYEAQ. The ends were cut back, 5 bases at V and 6 bases at J, with 23 bases in the middle. CDR3 amino acids: CASSPSGWGSGINTIYF. CDR3 in DNA: TGTGCCAGCAGCCCCAGCGGCTGGGGCAGCGGGATAAACACCATATATTTT.

This chain joins TRBV30 and TRBJ2-3, with a tentative D call TRBD2 (5 bases). Germline assignment: CDR1 GTSNPN and CDR2 SVGIG (reference sequence). V lost 3 bases and J 3 bases, leaving 16 bases between the germline ends. This CDR3 comprises 15 residues. The CDR3 DNA follows: TGTGCCTGGAGCGCTGGCGGGCTCGAGACAGATACGCAGTATTTT. Its protein product is CAWSAGGLETDTQYF. Based on the CDR3 plus reference TRBV30 and TRBJ2-3, the full variable domain is SQTIHQWPATLVQPVGSPLSLECTVEGTSNPNLYWYRQAAGRGLQLLFYSVGIGQISSEVPQNLSASRPQDRQFILSSKKLLLSDSGFYLCAWSAGGLETDTQYFGPGTRLTVL.

The CDR3 is CASSRPSGSSYNEQFF. As DNA, the CDR3 is TGTGCCAGCAGCCGCCCCTCGGGGAGCTCCTACAATGAGCAGTTCTTC. The chain recombines TRBV7-6 with TRBJ2-1; TRBD2 is a possible D gene (5 bases). Germline V gives CDR1 SGHVS, CDR2 FNYEAQ. The germline V and J ends were trimmed by 5 bases and 0 bases, with 14 bases remaining between them. The CDR3 runs 16 residues.

In its sample, this clone was seen a few times. The rearrangement links TRBV28 to TRBJ2-2, with 9 bases identical to TRBD1. Trimming removed 5 bases from V and 4 bases from J; junction bases left unmatched: 8. Germline lookup yields CDR1 MDHEN and CDR2 SYDVKM. This CDR3 spans 16 amino acids. The CDR3 nucleotides read TGTGCCAGCAGTCCCAGGGACAGGGATATCACCGGGGAGCTGTTTTTT. Amino acids: CASSPRDRDITGELFF.

This clone showed up just a few times. The V call is TRBV5-1, the J call TRBJ2-3, with 9 bases lining up with TRBD1. CDR1 SGHRS and CDR2 YFSETQ come from the germline V gene. CDR3 size: 18 residues. Trimming removed 7 bases from V and 2 bases from J; junction bases left unmatched: 17. The CDR3 loop reads CASHATVPGQGTTDTQYF. The DNA of the CDR3 is TGCGCCAGCCACGCCACCGTACCGGGACAGGGAACCACAGATACGCAGTATTTT.

The chain combines TRBV6-1 with TRBJ1-5; 7 bases agree with TRBD1. The CDR3 length is 15 residues. Germline V gene sequence: CDR1 MNHNS, CDR2 SASEGT. The ends lost 4 bases at V and 4 bases at J; junction bases unmatched: 7. The CDR3 coding sequence is TGTGCCAGCAGTGCCCAGGACAGGCTTAATCAGCCCCAGCATTTT. It yields the protein CASSAQDRLNQPQHF.

This clone was seen more than once but under ten times. V gene TRBV2 combines with J gene TRBJ2-1, with 9 bases aligning to TRBD1. This CDR3 has 16 residues. Germline-derived CDR1 and CDR2 are SNHLY and FYNNEI. V lost 4 bases to trimming and J lost 3 bases; unmatched junction nucleotides: 7. The CDR3 reads CASSAPGQGNYNEQFF. The CDR3 coding sequence is TGTGCCAGCAGTGCCCCGGGACAGGGAAACTACAATGAGCAGTTCTTC. The whole variable domain, filled in from reference TRBV2 and TRBJ2-1, reads EPEVTQTPSHQVTQMGQEVILRCVPISNHLYFYWYRQILGQKVEFLVSFYNNEISEKSEIFDDQFSVERPDGSNFTLKIRSTKLEDSAMYFCASSAPGQGNYNEQFFGPGTRLTVL.

This chain connects TRBV7-9 to TRBJ1-1; the D gene is possibly TRBD1 (5 bases). Germline loops: CDR1 SEHNR, CDR2 FQNEAQ (reference sequence). This CDR3 is 14 amino acids long. The ends were cut back, 1 base at V and 4 bases at J, with 10 bases in the middle. The CDR3, as DNA: TGTGCCAGCAGCTTAGGCGGGGGAAGCACTGAAGCTTTCTTT. Translation: CASSLGGGSTEAFF.

This clone occurred a few times. The rearrangement joins TRBV28 to TRBJ2-4, with 7 bases aligning to TRBD2. The CDR3 has 16 residues. From germline, CDR1 is MDHEN and CDR2 SYDVKM. Trimming at V came to 5 bases and at J to 0 bases, leaving 7 bases not matched to a gene. The CDR3 DNA follows: TGTGCCAGCAGTGGCGGGGGAGGGCTAGCCAAAAACATTCAGTACTTC. It translates to CASSGGGGLAKNIQYF. The whole variable domain, remainder taken from reference TRBV28 and TRBJ2-4, is DVKVTQSSRYLVKRTGEKVFLECVQDMDHENMFWYRQDPGLGLRLIYFSYDVKMKEKGDIPEGYSVSREKKERFSLILESASTNQTSMYLCASSGGGGLAKNIQYFGAGTRLSVL.

This clone has only a few counts. V usage is TRBV18 and J usage is TRBJ1-5; 7 bases agree with TRBD1. The CDR3 sequence is 14 residues long. V shed 4 bases, J shed 5 bases, and the junction held 5 bases outside the gene matches. Germline V gives CDR1 KGHSH, CDR2 LQKENI. Here the CDR3 DNA reads TGTGCCAGCTCACTTTCAGGGGGAGATCAGCCCCAGCATTTT. Translation: CASSLSGGDQPQHF.

The gene calls are TRBV7-2 and TRBJ2-7; 7 bases line up with TRBD1. CDR1 and CDR2 (germline): SGHTA, FQGNSA. The CDR3 spans 15 residues. J gave up 1 base and V 0 bases, and 3 bases lay outside the gene matches. The CDR3 protein is CASSLATGRSYEQYF. The CDR3 DNA sequence: TGTGCCAGCAGCTTAGCGACAGGGCGATCCTACGAGCAGTACTTC.

This chain links TRBV11-2 with TRBJ1-2, with no clear D. The CDR3 covers 12 residues. Germline V gene sequence: CDR1 SGHAT, CDR2 FQNNGV. Trimming removed 1 base at V and 3 bases at J, with 3 bases between. CDR3 sequence reads: CASSLADYGYTF. The CDR3 DNA reads TGTGCCAGCAGCTTAGCAGACTATGGCTACACCTTC.